This T cell receptor (beta chain) was captured by sequencing in a study of blood T cell repertoires in COVID-19. Assay: immunoSEQ multiplex PCR; the TCRdb copy retains only in-frame clones and omits some. This repertoire shows under 170,000 clones, approximately 80% found once; its top ten account for more than 2%. Germline CDR1 reads KGHSH; CDR2 reads LQKENI. V dropped 3 bases and J dropped 7; count of bases not matched to a gene: 0. The CDR3 is made up of 13 amino acids. The gene calls are TRBV18 and TRBJ1-5; 10 bases match TRBD1. This receptor was taken from a man between 65 and 85 years old with acute or convalescent COVID-19. The material sequenced was peripheral blood. The CDR3: CASSPTGGQPQHF. In nucleotides, the CDR3 is TGTGCCAGCTCACCGACAGGGGGCCAGCCCCAGCATTTT.